Listed here is a single TCR beta chain. With 60 Vbeta and 13 Jbeta primers, the PCR was carried out. Sequencing used immunoSEQ multiplex PCR; TCRdb keeps in-frame clones, though not all of them. The table lists fewer than 200,000 clones, approximately 81% of them singletons. This sample was taken from a study of cytomegalovirus exposure and HLA in healthy donors. The CDR3 is 19 residues long. Germline V gives CDR1 KGHSH, CDR2 LQKENI. Losses at the gene ends were 2 bases for V and 0 bases for J; bases not matched to a gene: 9. This clonotype was obtained from a man between 25 and 39 years old in good health and CMV-seropositive. The genes are TRBV18 and TRBJ2-1; TRBD2 matches at 11 bases. Sequencing was done on a sample of PBMCs. CDR3 in DNA: TGTGCCAGCTCACCAAGTGGACTAGCGGGCTACAGCTCCTACAATGAGCAGTTCTTC. It encodes CASSPSGLAGYSSYNEQFF.